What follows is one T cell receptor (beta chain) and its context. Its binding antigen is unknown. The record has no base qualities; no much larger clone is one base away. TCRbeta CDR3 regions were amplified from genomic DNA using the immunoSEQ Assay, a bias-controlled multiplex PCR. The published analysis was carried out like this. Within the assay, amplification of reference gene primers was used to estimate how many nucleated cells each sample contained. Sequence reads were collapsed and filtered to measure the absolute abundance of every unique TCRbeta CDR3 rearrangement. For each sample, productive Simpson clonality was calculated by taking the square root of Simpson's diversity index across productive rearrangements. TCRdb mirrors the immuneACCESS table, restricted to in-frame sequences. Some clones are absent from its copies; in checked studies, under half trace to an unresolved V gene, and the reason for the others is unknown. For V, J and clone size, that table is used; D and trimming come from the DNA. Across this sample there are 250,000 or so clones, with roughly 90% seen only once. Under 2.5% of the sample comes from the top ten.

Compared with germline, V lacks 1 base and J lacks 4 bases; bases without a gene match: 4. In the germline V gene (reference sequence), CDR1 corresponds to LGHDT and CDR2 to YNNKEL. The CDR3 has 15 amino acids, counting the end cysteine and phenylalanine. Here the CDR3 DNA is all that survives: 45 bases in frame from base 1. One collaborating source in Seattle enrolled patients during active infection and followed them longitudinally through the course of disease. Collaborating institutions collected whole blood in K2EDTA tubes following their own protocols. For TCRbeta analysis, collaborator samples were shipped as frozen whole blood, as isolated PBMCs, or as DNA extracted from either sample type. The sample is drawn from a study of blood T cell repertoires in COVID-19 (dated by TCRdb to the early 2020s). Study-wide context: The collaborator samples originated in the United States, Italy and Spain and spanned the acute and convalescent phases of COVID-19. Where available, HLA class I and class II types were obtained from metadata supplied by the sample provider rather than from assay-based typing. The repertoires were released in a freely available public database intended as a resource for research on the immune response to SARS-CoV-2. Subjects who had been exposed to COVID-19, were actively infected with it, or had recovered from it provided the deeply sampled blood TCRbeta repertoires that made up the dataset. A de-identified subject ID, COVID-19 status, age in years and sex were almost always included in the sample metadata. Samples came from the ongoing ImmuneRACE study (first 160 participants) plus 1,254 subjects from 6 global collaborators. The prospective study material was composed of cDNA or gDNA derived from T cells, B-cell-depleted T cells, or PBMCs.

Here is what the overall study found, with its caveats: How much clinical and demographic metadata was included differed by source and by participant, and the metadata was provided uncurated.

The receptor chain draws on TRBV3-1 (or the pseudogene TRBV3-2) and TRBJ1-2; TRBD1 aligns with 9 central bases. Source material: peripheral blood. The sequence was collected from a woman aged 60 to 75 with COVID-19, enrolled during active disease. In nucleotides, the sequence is TGTGCCAGCAGCCAAGCACAGGGGGCTCGCTATGGCTACACCTTC. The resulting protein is CASSQAQGARYGYTF.